The entry that follows covers one T cell receptor beta chain sequence. Only a few counts were recorded for this clonotype. What antigen it recognizes has not been identified. No much larger clone exists at a distance of one base, and base qualities are not known. The CDR3, cysteine through phenylalanine, is 18 amino acids long. The DNA shown is the 54-base CDR3, in frame from base 1. The germline V gene sets CDR1 to SGHDT and CDR2 to YYEEEE. Trimming costs V 0 bases and J 5 bases, and their ends lie 24 bases apart. This sample stems from a study of post-analysis software for immune sequencing data (dated by TCRdb to between 2015 and 2017). At the level of the whole study: Relapsing-remitting, secondary progressive and progressive-relapsing multiple sclerosis were recorded as disease courses, and subtype annotation was lacking for some patients. The patient repertoires were compared against fewer than twelve previously published healthy control repertoires obtained from donors aged 6 to 25 years. A subset of samples was prepared in parallel using single-end sample barcoding, then pooled and co-amplified after Illumina adapter ligation. Study-level results and caveats: Normalized Chao1 diversity was significantly lower in multiple sclerosis patients than controls, suggesting substantial peripheral T-cell clonal expansion. The control group was slightly older than the multiple sclerosis patient group. Direct clustering with F measure showed strong co-clustering of samples prepared in the same batch, prompting a batch-effect correction. Significantly higher frequencies in patients than in controls were found for roughly 5 TRBV segments, including TRBV5-6, TRBV5-1 and TRBV20-1.

Receptors were amplified or captured by PCR. The instrument was an Illumina HiSeq 2500. To reduce PCR and sequencing biases, unique molecular identifiers were built into the TCR beta cDNA libraries. Roughly 0.5 million cDNA molecules were obtained per 1 to 10 million input T cells, so each molecule approximated one T cell. The same protocol used for the earlier healthy control dataset was applied to prepare and sequence the patient libraries. Samples belonging to the same batch were prepared together, multiplexed and sequenced on a shared HiSeq lane. In the original analysis: Raw barcoded reads were processed with MIGEC, and single-read molecular identifier groups were discarded before consensus assembly and CDR3 extraction. Clonotype tables were post-analysed with VDJtools, normalizing diversity by down-sampling all datasets to the smallest sample size. Repertoire overlap clustering matched CDR3 amino acid but not nucleotide sequences to correct batch-related cross-sample contamination. TCRdb took the public reads, trimmed them with fastp at Q25, ran MiXCR for clone calling and kept in-frame beta chains. Rows with one shared CDR3 protein collapse into an entry with the most common genes and DNA. TCRdb assigned the V and J calls; the authors' analysis was not used. The sample profile shows 450,000 or so distinct CDR3 sequences; over 35% of them were found once. Of the sample, roughly 12% is held by the ten largest clones.

To demonstrate the VDJtools post-analysis software, the study profiled TCR beta repertoires from the peripheral blood of approximately twelve young patients with multiple sclerosis. The multiple sclerosis patients were children and adolescents between roughly 6 and 16 years of age. This TCR derives from a girl between 10 and 17 years old with multiple sclerosis. The receptor chain draws on TRBV5-6 and TRBJ2-7, with the D call tentatively TRBD1 or TRBD2, each fitting 5 bases. Specimen: blood. The DNA sequence is TGTGCCAGCAGCTTGGTCCGCCGCATGGCAGGGAGACGGGACGAGCAGTACTTC. Its translation is CASSLVRRMAGRRDEQYF.